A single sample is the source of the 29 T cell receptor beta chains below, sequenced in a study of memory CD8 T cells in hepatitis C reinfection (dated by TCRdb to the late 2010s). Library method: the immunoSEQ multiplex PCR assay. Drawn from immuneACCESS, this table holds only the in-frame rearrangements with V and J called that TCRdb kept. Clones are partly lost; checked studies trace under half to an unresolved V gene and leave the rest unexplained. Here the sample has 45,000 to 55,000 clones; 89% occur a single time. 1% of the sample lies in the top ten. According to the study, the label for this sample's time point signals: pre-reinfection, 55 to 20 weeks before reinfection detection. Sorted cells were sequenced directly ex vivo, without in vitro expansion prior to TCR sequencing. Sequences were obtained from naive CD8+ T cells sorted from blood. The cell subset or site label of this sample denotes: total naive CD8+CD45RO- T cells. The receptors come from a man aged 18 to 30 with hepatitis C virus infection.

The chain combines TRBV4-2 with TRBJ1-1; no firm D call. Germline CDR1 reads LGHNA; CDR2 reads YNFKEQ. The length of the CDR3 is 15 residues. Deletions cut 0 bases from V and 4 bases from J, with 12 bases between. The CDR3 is CASSQDFGVSTEAFF. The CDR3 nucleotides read TGTGCCAGCAGCCAAGATTTCGGGGTAAGCACTGAAGCTTTCTTT.

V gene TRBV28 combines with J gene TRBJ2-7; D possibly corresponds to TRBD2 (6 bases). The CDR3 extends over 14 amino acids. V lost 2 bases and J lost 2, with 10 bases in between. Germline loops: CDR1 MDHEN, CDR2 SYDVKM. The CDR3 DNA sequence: TGTGCCAGCAGTTTAGGCGGGACCACCTACGAGCAGTACTTC. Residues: CASSLGGTTYEQYF.

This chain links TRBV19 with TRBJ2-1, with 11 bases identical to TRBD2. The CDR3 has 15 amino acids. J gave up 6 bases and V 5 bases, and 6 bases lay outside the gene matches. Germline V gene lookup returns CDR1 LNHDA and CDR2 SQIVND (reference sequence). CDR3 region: CASSQTSGSFNEQFF. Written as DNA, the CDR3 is TGTGCCAGTAGTCAAACTAGCGGGAGCTTCAATGAGCAGTTCTTC.

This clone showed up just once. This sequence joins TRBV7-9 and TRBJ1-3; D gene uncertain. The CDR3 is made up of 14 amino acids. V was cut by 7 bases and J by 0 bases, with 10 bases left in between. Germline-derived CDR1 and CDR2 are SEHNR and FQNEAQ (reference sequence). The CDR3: CASTDGSSGNTIYF. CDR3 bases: TGTGCCAGCACCGACGGGAGCTCTGGAAACACCATATATTTT.

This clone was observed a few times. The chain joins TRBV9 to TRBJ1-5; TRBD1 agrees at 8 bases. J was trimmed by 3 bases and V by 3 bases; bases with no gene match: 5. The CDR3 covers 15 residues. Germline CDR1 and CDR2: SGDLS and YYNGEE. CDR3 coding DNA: TGTGCCAGCAGCGCCGGGACAGGCTTCAATCAGCCCCAGCATTTT. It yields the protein CASSAGTGFNQPQHF.

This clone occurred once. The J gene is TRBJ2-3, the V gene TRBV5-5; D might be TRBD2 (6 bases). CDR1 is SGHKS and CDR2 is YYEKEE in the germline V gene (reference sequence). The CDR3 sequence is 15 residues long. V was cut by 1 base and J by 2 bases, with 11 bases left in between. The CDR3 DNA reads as TGTGCCAGCAGCTTGATCAGCGGGCCCACAGATACGCAGTATTTT. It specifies CASSLISGPTDTQYF.

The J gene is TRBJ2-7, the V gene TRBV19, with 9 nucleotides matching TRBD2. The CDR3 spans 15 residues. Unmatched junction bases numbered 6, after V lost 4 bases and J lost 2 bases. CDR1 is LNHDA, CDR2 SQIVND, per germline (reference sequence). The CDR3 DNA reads TGTGCCAGTAGTACTAGGCTAGCGGGAACCTACGAGCAGTACTTC. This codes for CASSTRLAGTYEQYF.

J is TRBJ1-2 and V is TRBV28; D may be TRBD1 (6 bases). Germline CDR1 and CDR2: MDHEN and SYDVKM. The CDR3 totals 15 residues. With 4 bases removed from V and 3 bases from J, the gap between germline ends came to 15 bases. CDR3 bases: TGTGCCAGCAGTTCTATTACAGGGTTGGACTATGGCTACACCTTC. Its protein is CASSSITGLDYGYTF.

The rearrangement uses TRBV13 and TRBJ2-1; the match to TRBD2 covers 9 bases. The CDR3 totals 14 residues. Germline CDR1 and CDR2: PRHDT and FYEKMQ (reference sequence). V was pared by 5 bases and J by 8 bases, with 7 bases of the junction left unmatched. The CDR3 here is CASSTGTSIDEQFF. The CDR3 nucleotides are TGTGCCAGCAGCACCGGGACTAGCATTGATGAGCAGTTCTTC.

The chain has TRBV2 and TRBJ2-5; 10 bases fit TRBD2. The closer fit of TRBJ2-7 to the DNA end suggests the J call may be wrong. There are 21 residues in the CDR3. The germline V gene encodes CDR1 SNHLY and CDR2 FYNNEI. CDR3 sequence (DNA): TGTGCCACAATCCGGGACCGGGGGGAGGCTAGCGGGAGTTTTACTTCCTACGAGCAGTACTTC. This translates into CATIRDRGEASGSFTSYEQYF.

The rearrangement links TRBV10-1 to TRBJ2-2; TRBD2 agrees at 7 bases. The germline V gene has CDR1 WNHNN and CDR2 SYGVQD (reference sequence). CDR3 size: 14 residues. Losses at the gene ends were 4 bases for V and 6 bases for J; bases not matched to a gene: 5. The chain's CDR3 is CASSVAGAPGELFF. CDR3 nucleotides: TGCGCCAGCAGTGTGGCGGGAGCCCCCGGGGAGCTGTTTTTT.

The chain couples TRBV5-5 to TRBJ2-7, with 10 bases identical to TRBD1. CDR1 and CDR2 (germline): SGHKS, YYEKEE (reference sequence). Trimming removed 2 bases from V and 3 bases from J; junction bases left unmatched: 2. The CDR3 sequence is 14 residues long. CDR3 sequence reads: CASSFGTGDYEQYF. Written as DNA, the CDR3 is TGTGCCAGCAGCTTCGGGACAGGGGACTACGAGCAGTACTTC.

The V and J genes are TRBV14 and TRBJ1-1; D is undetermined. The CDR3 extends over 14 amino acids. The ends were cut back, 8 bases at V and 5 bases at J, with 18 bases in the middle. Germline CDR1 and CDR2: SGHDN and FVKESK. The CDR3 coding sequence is TGTGCCAGCTCGAACGGTATTGGTGTGACTGAAGCTTTCTTT. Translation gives CASSNGIGVTEAFF.

The CDR3 DNA follows: TGTGCCAGCAGTCACCGGGACAGGGGGCATGAAAAACTGTTTTTT. Translating gives CASSHRDRGHEKLFF. The gene calls are TRBV28 and TRBJ1-4; TRBD1 matches at 12 bases. This CDR3 comprises 15 residues. V shed 5 bases and J 6 bases; nucleotides not matched to a gene: 4. Per the germline V gene, CDR1 is MDHEN and CDR2 is SYDVKM.

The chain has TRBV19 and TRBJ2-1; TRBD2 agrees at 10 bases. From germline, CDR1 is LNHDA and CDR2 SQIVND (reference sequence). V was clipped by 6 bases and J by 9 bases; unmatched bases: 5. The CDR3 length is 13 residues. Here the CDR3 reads CASSLWTSGEQFF. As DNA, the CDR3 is TGTGCCAGTAGCCTATGGACTAGCGGTGAGCAGTTCTTC.

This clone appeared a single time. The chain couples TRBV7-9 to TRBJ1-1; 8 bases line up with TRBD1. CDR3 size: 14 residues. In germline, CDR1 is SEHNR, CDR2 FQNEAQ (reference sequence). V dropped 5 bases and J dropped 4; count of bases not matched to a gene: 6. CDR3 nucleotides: TGTGCCAGCAGCGTTCTTACAGGGGGCACTGAAGCTTTCTTT. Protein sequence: CASSVLTGGTEAFF.

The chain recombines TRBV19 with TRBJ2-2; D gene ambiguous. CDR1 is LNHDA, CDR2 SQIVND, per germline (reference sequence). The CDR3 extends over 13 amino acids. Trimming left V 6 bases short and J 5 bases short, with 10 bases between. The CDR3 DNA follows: TGTGCCAGTAGCCATCAGGAAACCGGGGAGCTGTTTTTT. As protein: CASSHQETGELFF.

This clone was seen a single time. The CDR3 nucleotides read TGTGCCAGCAGCCGTGACAGTAGCTCCTACAATGAGCAGTTCTTC. Its protein is CASSRDSSSYNEQFF. The genes are TRBV6-5 and TRBJ2-1, with a weak D call TRBD1 (5 bases). V was clipped by 6 bases and J by 0 bases, with 12 bases between them. This CDR3 region has 15 residues. Germline lookup yields CDR1 MNHEY and CDR2 SVGAGI.

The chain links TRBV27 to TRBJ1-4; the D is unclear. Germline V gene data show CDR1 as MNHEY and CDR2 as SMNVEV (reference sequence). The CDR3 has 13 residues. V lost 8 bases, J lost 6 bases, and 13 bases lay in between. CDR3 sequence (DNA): TGTGCCAGCCGGCCCCTCGGAGATGAAAAACTGTTTTTT. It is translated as CASRPLGDEKLFF. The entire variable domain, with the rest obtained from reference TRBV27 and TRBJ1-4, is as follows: EAQVTQNPRYLITVTGKKLTVTCSQNMNHEYMSWYRQDPGLGLRQIYYSMNVEVTDKGDVPEGYKVSRKEKRNFPLILESPSPNQTSLYFCASRPLGDEKLFFGSGTQLSVL.

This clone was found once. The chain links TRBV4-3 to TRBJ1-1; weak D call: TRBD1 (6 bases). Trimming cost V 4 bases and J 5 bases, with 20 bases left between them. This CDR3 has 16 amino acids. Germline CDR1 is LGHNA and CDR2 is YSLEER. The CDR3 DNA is TGCGCCAGCAGCCCCTTTGCGGTTGGGGGCTGGACTGAAGCTTTCTTT. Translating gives CASSPFAVGGWTEAFF.

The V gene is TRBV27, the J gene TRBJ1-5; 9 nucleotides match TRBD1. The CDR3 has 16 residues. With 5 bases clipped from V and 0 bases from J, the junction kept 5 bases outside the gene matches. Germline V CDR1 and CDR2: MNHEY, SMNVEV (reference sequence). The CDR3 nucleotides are TGTGCCAGCAGTCCCGGGACAGGGTTTAGCAATCAGCCCCAGCATTTT. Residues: CASSPGTGFSNQPQHF.

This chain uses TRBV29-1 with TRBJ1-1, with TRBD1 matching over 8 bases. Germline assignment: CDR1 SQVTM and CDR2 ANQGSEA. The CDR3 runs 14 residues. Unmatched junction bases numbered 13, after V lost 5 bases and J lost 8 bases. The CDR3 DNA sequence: TGCAGCGTTCAAGGGACAGGTGAACTAGAGGAAGCTTTCTTT. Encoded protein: CSVQGTGELEEAFF.

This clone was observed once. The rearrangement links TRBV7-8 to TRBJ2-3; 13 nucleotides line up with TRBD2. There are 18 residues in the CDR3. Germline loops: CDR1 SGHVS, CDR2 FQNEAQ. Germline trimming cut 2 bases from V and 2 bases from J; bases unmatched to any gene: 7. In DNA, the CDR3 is TGTGCCAGCAGCTTAAGCCCGGGACTAGCGGGATTCACAGATACGCAGTATTTT. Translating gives CASSLSPGLAGFTDTQYF.

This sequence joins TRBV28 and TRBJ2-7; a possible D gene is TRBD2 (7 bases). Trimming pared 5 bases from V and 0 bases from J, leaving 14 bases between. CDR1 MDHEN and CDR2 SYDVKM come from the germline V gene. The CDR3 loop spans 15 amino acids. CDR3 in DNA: TGTGCCAGCAGTAGGTGGGGGGGGGCCTCCTACGAGCAGTACGTC. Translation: CASSRWGGASYEQYV.

CDR3 in amino acids: CASSEAGTGGEKLFF. The DNA for the CDR3 is TGTGCCAGCAGTGAAGCTGGGACAGGGGGTGAAAAACTGTTTTTT. V gene TRBV6-1 combines with J gene TRBJ1-4; TRBD1 agrees at 11 bases. CDR1 is MNHNS, CDR2 SASEGT, per germline. Germline trimming cut 0 bases from V and 7 bases from J; bases unmatched to any gene: 1. This CDR3 has 15 residues.

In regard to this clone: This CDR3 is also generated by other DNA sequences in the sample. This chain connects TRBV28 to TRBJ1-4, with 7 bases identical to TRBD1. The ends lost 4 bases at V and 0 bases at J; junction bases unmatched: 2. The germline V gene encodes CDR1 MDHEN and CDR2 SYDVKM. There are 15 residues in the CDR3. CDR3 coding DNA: TGTGCCAGCAGTTCTACAGGGGCAACTAATGAAAAACTGTTTTTT. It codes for CASSSTGATNEKLFF.

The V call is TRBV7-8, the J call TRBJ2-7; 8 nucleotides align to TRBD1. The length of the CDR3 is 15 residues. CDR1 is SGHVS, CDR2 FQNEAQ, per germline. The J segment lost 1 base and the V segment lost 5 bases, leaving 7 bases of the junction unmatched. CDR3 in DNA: TGTGCCAGCAGCCCAGGACAGGGACCTTCCTACGAGCAGTACTTC. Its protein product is CASSPGQGPSYEQYF.

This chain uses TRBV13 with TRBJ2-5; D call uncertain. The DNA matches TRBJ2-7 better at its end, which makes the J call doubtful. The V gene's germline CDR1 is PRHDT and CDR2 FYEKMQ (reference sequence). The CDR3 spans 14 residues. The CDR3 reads CASSLDPSSYEQYF. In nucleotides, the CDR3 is TGTGCCAGCAGCTTAGATCCTAGCTCCTACGAGCAGTACTTC.

CDR3: CASSQISGTGANVLTF. CDR3 nucleotides: TGCGCCAGCAGCCAGATATCAGGGACTGGGGCCAACGTCCTGACTTTC. The rearrangement links TRBV4-3 to TRBJ2-6; a possible D gene is TRBD1 (5 bases). Germline V lookup: CDR1 LGHNA, CDR2 YSLEER. Trimming pared 3 bases from V and 2 bases from J, leaving 11 bases between. The CDR3 is 16 residues long.